What follows is one T cell receptor (beta chain) and its context. The record originates from a study of shared T cell receptors in the human thymus. The CDR3 has 15 residues. Losses at the gene ends were 2 bases for V and 5 bases for J; bases not matched to a gene: 7. CDR1 is SGDLS, CDR2 YYNGEE, per germline. TCRdb's copy holds only in-frame clones and misses some; the assay was immunoSEQ multiplex PCR. This table has some 640,000 clones, over 75% appearing once. Another study also made use of these data, one on human thymus T cells.

The sequence was obtained from a boy in the first two years of life with a congenital heart defect. This chain uses TRBV9 with TRBJ2-1; 7 positions match TRBD1. Source material: thymocytes. The CDR3 DNA follows: TGTGCCAGCAGCGTCCGACAGGGTAGGGACAATGAGCAGTTCTTC. Translated, it gives CASSVRQGRDNEQFF.